This T cell receptor beta chain was recorded in a study of T cell responses to AZD1222 COVID-19 vaccine (dated by TCRdb to the early 2020s). About the investigation overall: A total of about 230 trial participants underwent TCR sequencing, of whom about 210 received two doses of AZD1222 and about 25 received two doses of the MenACWY control vaccine. Trial participants were enrolled into age subgroups of 18-55, 56-69 and 70-plus years, which contained about 150, 27 and 61 TCR-sequenced participants, respectively.

In the case of this clone: Its antigen remains undetermined. No base quality information exists; no much larger clone differs at one position.

From the germline V gene, CDR1 is MNHEY and CDR2 is SVGAGI. Germline trimming amounts to 0 bases on V and 4 bases on J, with 6 as the count of junction bases outside the gene matches. CDR3 length: 15 amino acids, cysteine to phenylalanine. The CDR3 DNA has 45 bases and is translated from base 1. The CDR3 regions of human TCRbeta chains were subjected to immunosequencing. In the source study's methods: Repertoire TCRs were matched against a reference library of SARS-CoV-2-specific TCRs generated with the MIRA antigen-specificity platform. Breadth was defined as the fraction of unique TCRs that were SARS-CoV-2-associated. Depth was defined as the fraction of total T cells that were SARS-CoV-2-associated. Using the MIRA data, each spike-specific TCR was mapped to the spike region that the TCR reacts to and placed in a CD4 or CD8 class. Log10-transformed breadth and depth values were compared by one-way ANOVA with Sidak's multiple comparisons tests. TCRdb took this table from immuneACCESS and kept in-frame rearrangements with V and J called. Such tables lack part of the clones; where checked against another copy, unresolved V genes explain under half of the gap, and the rest is unexplained. V, J and clone size were drawn from that table, and D and trimming were deduced from the DNA. This sample holds 70,000 to 85,000 clones; roughly 80% were observed only once. Roughly 1.3% of the sample goes to the ten largest clones.

Per the publication, the time point label means: about 28 days (+/-7) after the second vaccine dose. AZD1222 recipients given second doses at about 4 weeks or at about 12 weeks were pooled, since spike-specific TCR depth and breadth were not found to differ between the two schedules. The vaccinee samples were drawn from two UK trials, COV001 and COV002, one of which was a single-blind randomized controlled phase 2/3 trial testing AZD1222 (ChAdOx1 nCoV-19) in healthy adults. For TCRbeta chain sequencing, PBMC samples were collected from trial participants at day 0 and at day 28 after the second dose. What the study reported, not specific to this receptor: Conclusions about previously exposed vaccinees are limited, since just a handful of AZD1222 recipients were seropositive for SARS-CoV-2 at baseline. Participants were mostly white British, with more females than males. The authors suggested clonal diversity may have been underestimated. The whole spike protein was spanned by vaccine-associated CD4 TCRs, and dominant responses were seen in regions 160-218 and 743-854. Because no samples from the day 14 peak response were available, repertoires could be characterized only after the peak T cell response. Nearly half of unique spike-specific TCRs reportedly recognized epitopes outside regions mutated in the B.1.351 and B.1.1.7 variants. A significant rise in spike-specific TCR breadth and depth was observed after two AZD1222 doses relative to day 0 and relative to MenACWY recipients. In the small 56-69-year group, the increase in depth fell short of significance, most likely because of low power.

Sequencing used peripheral blood, obtained 28 days after the second AZD1222 dose. The rearrangement joined TRBV6-5 to TRBJ2-7; 7 junctional bases match TRBD2. This receptor was identified in an adult who received the AZD1222 COVID-19 vaccine. The DNA sequence is TGTGCCAGCAGTTACTCGGCTAGCGGAACTTACGAGCAGTACTTC. Its protein reads: CASSYSASGTYEQYF.